The 22 T cell receptor beta chains listed next were all sequenced from one sample in a study of graft-versus-host responses after intestinal transplantation. TCRdb's copy holds only in-frame clones and misses some; the assay was immunoSEQ multiplex PCR. The repertoire has some 79,000 clones, 85% to 90% of them found once; the top ten carry approximately 0.34%. Antigens for these TCRs are unknown. The source was unstimulated CD4+ T cells sorted from spleen or lymph node cells, collected before intestinal transplant. These receptor sequences come from a human donor who received an intestinal transplant.

The J gene is TRBJ1-2, the V gene TRBV6-5; 10 nucleotides line up with TRBD1. V was pared by 7 bases and J by 8 bases, with 10 bases of the junction left unmatched. In germline, CDR1 is MNHEY, CDR2 SVGAGI. This CDR3 region has 14 residues. CDR3: CASTRLTGGSGYTF. CDR3 nucleotides: TGTGCCAGCACCCGGTTGACAGGGGGCAGCGGCTACACCTTC.

The CDR3 DNA reads as TGTGCCAGCAGTCGGGGGGGATACACCGGGGAGCTGTTTTTT. Its translation: CASSRGGYTGELFF. The gene calls are TRBV28 and TRBJ2-2; TRBD2 agrees at 8 bases. J was trimmed by 3 bases and V by 5 bases; bases with no gene match: 2. Germline CDR1 and CDR2: MDHEN and SYDVKM. This CDR3 contains 14 residues.

The rearrangement uses TRBV19 and TRBJ2-7, with 11 nucleotides matching TRBD1. Germline CDR1 LNHDA, CDR2 SQIVND (reference sequence). This CDR3 is 14 amino acids long. Trimming at V came to 6 bases and at J to 3 bases, leaving 4 bases not matched to a gene. CDR3 region: CASSFGTGGYEQYF. The CDR3, as DNA: TGTGCCAGTAGCTTCGGGACAGGGGGCTACGAGCAGTACTTC.

The chain uses TRBV5-1 and TRBJ1-2; 8 positions match TRBD1. V was pared by 4 bases and J by 3 bases, with 8 bases of the junction left unmatched. Germline CDR1 reads SGHRS; CDR2 reads YFSETQ. This CDR3 has 15 residues. CDR3 nucleotides: TGCGCCAGCAGCATTACAGGGGGAGGAGACTATGGCTACACCTTC. Translating it yields CASSITGGGDYGYTF.

This rearrangement joins TRBV11-2 to TRBJ2-1, with 10 nucleotides matching TRBD2. The germline V gene has CDR1 SGHAT and CDR2 FQNNGV. The CDR3 totals 14 residues. With 2 bases clipped from V and 5 bases from J, the junction kept 0 bases outside the gene matches. CDR3 sequence: CASSLTSGNNEQFF. The CDR3 DNA reads TGTGCCAGCAGCTTAACTAGCGGGAACAATGAGCAGTTCTTC. Looking up the rest from reference TRBV11-2 and TRBJ2-1 gives the full variable domain: EAGVAQSPRYKIIEKRQSVAFWCNPISGHATLYWYQQILGQGPKLLIQFQNNGVVDDSQLPKDRFSAERLKGVDSTLKIQPAKLEDSAVYLCASSLTSGNNEQFFGPGTRLTVL.

V is TRBV6-5 and J is TRBJ1-2, with TRBD1 matching 7 bases. CDR3 length: 14 residues. The germline CDR1 and CDR2 sequences are MNHEY and SVGAGI. V dropped 7 bases and J dropped 6; count of bases not matched to a gene: 11. The DNA for the CDR3 is TGTGCCAGCACTCGGGACAGCACCACTCATGGCTACACCTTC. Its protein is CASTRDSTTHGYTF.

This clone was seen more than once but under ten times. CDR3: CASSMVGGDTIYF. The CDR3 nucleotides are TGTGCCAGTAGTATGGTCGGGGGGGACACCATATATTTT. The chain combines TRBV19 with TRBJ1-3; tentatively, D is TRBD1 (5 bases). Trimming pared 3 bases from V and 8 bases from J, leaving 11 bases between. Germline V gene lookup returns CDR1 LNHDA and CDR2 SQIVND (reference sequence). CDR3 size: 13 residues.

The rearrangement links TRBV13 to TRBJ2-7, with TRBD2 as a possible D gene (5 bases). V was cut by 3 bases and J by 0 bases, with 9 bases left in between. CDR1 is PRHDT, CDR2 FYEKMQ, per germline (reference sequence). This CDR3 has 14 amino acids. This CDR3 reads CASSFAGGSYEQYF. The CDR3 DNA reads TGTGCCAGCAGCTTCGCGGGCGGCTCCTACGAGCAGTACTTC.

In DNA, the CDR3 is TGTGCCAGCAGCCCGTTGGTGGTTGGTGGGCCCCGAAGTTCAAAAGAGACCCAGTACTTC. The encoded protein is CASSPLVVGGPRSSKETQYF. This chain links TRBV28 with TRBJ2-5; no clear D. CDR1 and CDR2 (germline): MDHEN, SYDVKM. V was cut by 6 bases and J by 3 bases, with 32 bases left in between. The CDR3 sequence is 20 residues long.

The genes are TRBV12-1 and TRBJ2-1; the D segment call TRBD2 is taken from the table without a DNA check. TRBV12-1 has pseudogene status. The CDR3 length is 16 residues. CDR3 bases: TGTGCCAGCAGCTTTCAGTTCCGGGTTTTCTACAATGAGCAGTTCTTC. This gives the protein CASSFQFRVFYNEQFF.

V gene TRBV15 combines with J gene TRBJ1-4, with D perhaps matching TRBD1 (5 bases). The CDR3 has 14 amino acids. The germline V gene encodes CDR1 LNHNV and CDR2 YYDKDF (reference sequence). Trimming removed 4 bases at V and 11 bases at J, with 17 bases between. The CDR3 reads CATSIPSWGGKLFF. The CDR3 DNA reads TGTGCCACCAGCATCCCCAGTTGGGGGGGGAAACTGTTTTTT.

The V and J genes are TRBV13 and TRBJ1-1; D gene uncertain. With 8 bases removed from V and 2 bases from J, the gap between germline ends came to 6 bases. This CDR3 is 11 amino acids long. CDR1 is PRHDT and CDR2 is FYEKMQ in the germline V gene (reference sequence). The CDR3 sequence is CASGGNTEAFF. In nucleotides, the CDR3 is TGTGCCAGCGGAGGAAACACTGAAGCTTTCTTT.

This rearrangement joins TRBV19 to TRBJ2-7; 7 nucleotides align to TRBD1. The V and J ends lost 6 bases and 0 bases, in that order; junction bases with no gene match: 8. CDR3 length: 15 amino acids. Germline-derived CDR1 and CDR2 are LNHDA and SQIVND (reference sequence). This CDR3 reads CASRGRQGSSYEQYF. The CDR3 bases are TGTGCCAGTAGGGGCCGACAGGGTAGCTCCTACGAGCAGTACTTC.

V usage is TRBV11-3 and J usage is TRBJ2-2; 10 bases are a match to TRBD1. The CDR3 has 17 residues. Losses at the gene ends were 5 bases for V and 4 bases for J; bases not matched to a gene: 10. Per the germline V gene, CDR1 is SGHNT and CDR2 is YENEEA. CDR3 in amino acids: CASSPGGDRGSTGELFF. DNA for the CDR3: TGTGCCAGCAGCCCGGGGGGGGACAGGGGTTCCACCGGGGAGCTGTTTTTT.

J is TRBJ2-1 and V is TRBV19; tentatively, D is TRBD2 (5 bases). Trimming left V 5 bases short and J 3 bases short, with 11 bases between. This CDR3 comprises 14 residues. CDR1 LNHDA and CDR2 SQIVND come from the germline V gene (reference sequence). The DNA for the CDR3 is TGTGCCAGTAGTCTCTATCGGGACTACAATGAGCAGTTCTTC. Encoded protein: CASSLYRDYNEQFF.

The chain employs TRBV6-1 and TRBJ2-7, with 9 bases identical to TRBD1. V lost 2 bases and J lost 7; bases outside the gene matches: 3. CDR3 size: 13 residues. Germline values: CDR1 MNHNS, CDR2 SASEGT. Here the CDR3 DNA reads TGTGCCAGCAGTGAAAGGGACAGGGAGGAGCAGTACTTC. This gives the protein CASSERDREEQYF.

This chain uses TRBV7-8 with TRBJ2-3; 9 bases are a match to TRBD2. Germline V CDR1 and CDR2: SGHVS, FQNEAQ. This CDR3 is 14 amino acids long. Trimming cost V 4 bases and J 4 bases; bases outside gene matches: 3. Written as DNA, the CDR3 is TGTGCCAGCAGCTCTAGCGGGAAGGCAGATACGCAGTATTTT. Its protein product is CASSSSGKADTQYF.

The rearrangement links TRBV28 to TRBJ1-2; the D is unclear. Germline loops: CDR1 MDHEN, CDR2 SYDVKM. This CDR3 has 12 residues. With 5 bases removed from V and 6 bases from J, the gap between germline ends came to 10 bases. CDR3 in DNA: TGTGCCAGCAGTCGGACGGGAAATGGCTACACCTTC. It yields the protein CASSRTGNGYTF.

The chain recombines TRBV29-1 with TRBJ2-7, with 8 bases matching TRBD1. This CDR3 has 13 amino acids. Looked up from germline, CDR1 is SQVTM and CDR2 is ANQGSEA. The V gene end was trimmed by 7 bases and the J gene end by 3 bases; junction bases not matched to a gene: 8. The CDR3: CSAQGAAFYEQYF. CDR3 bases: TGCAGCGCCCAGGGGGCAGCATTCTACGAGCAGTACTTC.

As DNA, the CDR3 is TGTGCCAGTAGTATAGTAGGGGGACAGGGGGCTGTTAACTATGGCTACACCTTC. Its protein product is CASSIVGGQGAVNYGYTF. This rearrangement joins TRBV19 to TRBJ1-2; 12 nucleotides agree with TRBD1. CDR3 length equals 18 residues. With 1 base clipped from V and 1 base from J, the junction kept 7 bases outside the gene matches. From germline, CDR1 is LNHDA and CDR2 SQIVND (reference sequence).

This chain links TRBV30 with TRBJ1-2; no clear D gene. The CDR3 totals 11 residues. V was clipped by 4 bases and J by 5 bases, with 8 bases between them. Per germline, CDR1 GTSNPN and CDR2 SVGIG (reference sequence). The CDR3 DNA reads TGTGCCTGGACCCGAGGTTATGGCTACACCTTC. It is translated as CAWTRGYGYTF.

The chain employs TRBV29-1 and TRBJ2-2; no clear D gene. The V end lost 7 bases, the J end lost 0 bases, and 12 bases lay between the germline ends. Germline-derived CDR1 and CDR2 are SQVTM and ANQGSEA. The length of the CDR3 is 14 residues. The DNA of the CDR3 is TGCAGCGCCTATGAGCAGGCGAACACCGGGGAGCTGTTTTTT. Amino acids: CSAYEQANTGELFF.